One and the same sample provided the 18 T cell receptor beta chains below, sequenced in a study of response to subunit inactivated influenza vaccine. TCRdb redid the calling of the RT-PCR reads with MiXCR, one entry per CDR3 protein. The sample yields about 500,000 distinct CDR3 sequences, approximately 17% seen once. Sequencing used CD4+ T cells sorted from PBMCs, obtained around 25 months after vaccination. Receptor source: a man between 45 and 75 years old who received an inactivated influenza vaccine.

This clonotype has more than one count but fewer than ten. The J gene is TRBJ2-7, the V gene TRBV5-1; D is unclear. V dropped 2 bases and J dropped 0 bases, with 6 bases sitting between them. CDR1 and CDR2 from the germline V gene are SGHRS and YFSETQ. CDR3 size: 13 residues. The CDR3 loop is CASSFQSSYEQYF. CDR3 nucleotides: TGCGCCAGCAGCTTCCAGAGCTCCTACGAGCAGTACTTC.

This clonotype was seen a handful of times. This CDR3 reads CASSPGGPGGFYGYTF. CDR3 nucleotides: TGCGCCAGCAGCCCGGGGGGGCCAGGGGGCTTCTATGGCTACACCTTC. The chain carries TRBV5-1 and TRBJ1-2; 8 bases fit TRBD1. J lost 4 bases, V lost 4 bases, and 12 bases had no gene match. The CDR3 consists of 16 residues. The germline CDR1 and CDR2 sequences are SGHRS and YFSETQ.

This clonotype was seen a few times. V usage is TRBV12-3 or TRBV12-4 and J usage is TRBJ1-2; possible D gene TRBD1, 6 bases. V was trimmed by 6 bases and J by 6 bases, leaving 14 bases between them. This CDR3 comprises 13 residues. The CDR3 DNA follows: TGTGCCAGCAGACCAACCACAGGGCATGGCTACACCTTC. Its translation: CASRPTTGHGYTF.

The J gene is TRBJ2-2, the V gene TRBV11-2; 8 bases are shared with TRBD1. V gave up 2 bases and J gave up 7 bases; unmatched junction bases: 6. CDR1 is SGHAT, CDR2 FQNNGV, per germline. The CDR3 length is 15 residues. In DNA form, the CDR3 reads TGTGCCAGCAGCTTATATCAGGGGGCTGGCGGGGAGCTGTTTTTT. Amino acid sequence: CASSLYQGAGGELFF.

The rearrangement uses TRBV5-1 and TRBJ1-2, with D perhaps matching TRBD1 (6 bases). This CDR3 is 15 amino acids long. CDR1 is SGHRS and CDR2 is YFSETQ in the germline V gene. Trimming removed 0 bases from V and 4 bases from J, with 13 bases in between. Here the CDR3 DNA reads TGCGCCAGCAGCTTGGCGCAGGGGCGCGGCTATGGCTACACCTTC. Protein sequence: CASSLAQGRGYGYTF.

This clonotype has just a few counts. V usage is TRBV4-3 and J usage is TRBJ2-2; D is undetermined. The CDR3 is 18 residues long. V was pared by 0 bases and J by 0 bases, with 14 bases between. Germline V gene sequence: CDR1 LGHNA, CDR2 YSLEER. CDR3 coding DNA: TGCGCCAGCAGCCAAGAATTCATAGCCATCGCGAACACCGGGGAGCTGTTTTTT. It translates to CASSQEFIAIANTGELFF.

This clonotype was seen a handful of times. The chain joins TRBV9 to TRBJ1-6; TRBD1 is a possible D gene (5 bases). CDR3 length: 15 residues. The V and J ends lost 0 bases and 9 bases respectively, with 13 bases between them. Germline V CDR1 and CDR2: SGDLS, YYNGEE. The CDR3 DNA sequence: TGTGCCAGCAGCGTAGATCTAGGGGTAGGTTCACCCCTCCACTTT. Residues: CASSVDLGVGSPLHF.

The chain recombines TRBV28 with TRBJ2-7; 11 bases align to TRBD2. This CDR3 is 17 amino acids long. J was trimmed by 3 bases and V by 6 bases; bases with no gene match: 13. Germline-derived CDR1 and CDR2 are MDHEN and SYDVKM. DNA of the CDR3: TGTGCCAGCAGCTCTATAGATCCCGGGACTAGCGGCTACGAGCAGTACTTC. It encodes CASSSIDPGTSGYEQYF.

This clonotype was seen only a few times. The chain combines TRBV15 with TRBJ2-6; 8 bases map to TRBD1. V gave up 3 bases and J gave up 0 bases; unmatched junction bases: 7. Germline V gives CDR1 LNHNV, CDR2 YYDKDF (reference sequence). The CDR3 loop spans 18 amino acids. The CDR3 DNA sequence: TGTGCCACCAGCAGCGGGGACAGGCCAATCTCTGGGGCCAACGTCCTGACTTTC. Amino acids: CATSSGDRPISGANVLTF.

J is TRBJ2-2 and V is TRBV9, with 8 bases fitting TRBD2. Looked up from germline, CDR1 is SGDLS and CDR2 is YYNGEE. The CDR3 is 13 amino acids. V shed 7 bases, J shed 6 bases, and the junction held 5 bases outside the gene matches. The CDR3 protein is CASSWTSPGELFF. CDR3 coding DNA: TGTGCCAGCTCCTGGACTAGCCCCGGGGAGCTGTTTTTT.

The J gene is TRBJ2-1, the V gene TRBV18, with TRBD2 matching over 7 bases. Germline V gene lookup returns CDR1 KGHSH and CDR2 LQKENI. This CDR3 spans 14 amino acids. After removal of 5 bases from V and 7 bases from J, the junction contained 8 bases not matched to a gene. CDR3 in amino acids: CASSDFTGGNEQFF. The CDR3 DNA sequence: TGTGCCAGCTCAGACTTTACCGGGGGGAATGAGCAGTTCTTC.

This clonotype has more than one count but fewer than ten. The V and J genes are TRBV4-1 and TRBJ2-1, with TRBD2 identical over 9 bases. Germline V lookup: CDR1 MGHRA, CDR2 YSYEKL. V was pared by 3 bases and J by 7 bases, with 7 bases of the junction left unmatched. This CDR3 contains 15 residues. The CDR3 region is CASSQLAGPFNEQFF. The CDR3 coding sequence is TGCGCCAGCAGCCAGCTAGCGGGACCTTTTAATGAGCAGTTCTTC.

Only a few counts were recorded for this clonotype. This rearrangement joins TRBV3-1 to TRBJ2-3; D gene uncertain. The CDR3 loop spans 15 amino acids. Germline V gene lookup returns CDR1 LGHDT and CDR2 YNNKEL (reference sequence). Between the trimmed V and J ends, which lost 9 bases and 0 bases, there was a span of 16 bases. CDR3 sequence: CASLLSTLSTDTQYF. Here the CDR3 DNA reads TGTGCCAGTCTCCTATCAACCTTGAGCACAGATACGCAGTATTTT.

This clonotype was picked up a small number of times. The J gene is TRBJ2-5, the V gene TRBV7-9; D unresolved. Germline loops: CDR1 SEHNR, CDR2 FQNEAQ (reference sequence). The length of the CDR3 is 15 residues. The V end lost 1 base, the J end lost 5 bases, and 14 bases lay between the germline ends. CDR3 coding DNA: TGTGCCAGCAGCTTAGGTGCAGCCCCTGGGGAGACCCAGTACTTC. Residues: CASSLGAAPGETQYF.

This chain connects TRBV2 to TRBJ2-7, with TRBD1 matching over 9 bases. CDR1 SNHLY and CDR2 FYNNEI come from the germline V gene. J lost 7 bases, V lost 4 bases, and 8 bases had no gene match. CDR3 size: 14 residues. The CDR3: CASSARTGEREQYF. The CDR3 bases are TGTGCCAGCAGTGCTAGGACAGGGGAAAGGGAGCAGTACTTC.

This clonotype came up many times. The V gene is TRBV20-1, the J gene TRBJ1-5; D not resolved. Germline V gives CDR1 DFQATT, CDR2 SNEGSKA (reference sequence). Deletions cut 1 base from V and 8 bases from J, with 9 bases between. The CDR3 spans 12 residues. CDR3 sequence reads: CSARAASKPQHF. In nucleotides, the CDR3 is TGCAGTGCTAGAGCCGCCTCGAAGCCCCAGCATTTT.

The rearrangement joins TRBV28 to TRBJ2-7; tentatively, D is TRBD2 (6 bases). Germline V lookup: CDR1 MDHEN, CDR2 SYDVKM. V was trimmed by 10 bases and J by 1 base, leaving 23 bases between them. CDR3 length: 16 residues. The CDR3 loop is CATQSVGGVISYEQYF. For the CDR3, the DNA is TGTGCCACCCAATCAGTGGGGGGAGTTATATCCTACGAGCAGTACTTC.

V gene TRBV27 combines with J gene TRBJ1-2; 8 positions agree with TRBD1. The CDR3 spans 15 residues. J was trimmed by 3 bases and V by 6 bases; bases with no gene match: 9. Germline loops: CDR1 MNHEY, CDR2 SMNVEV (reference sequence). CDR3 sequence (DNA): TGTGCCAGCAGGCCCGGACAGGGATTTGACTATGGCTACACCTTC. Protein product: CASRPGQGFDYGYTF.